This T cell receptor (beta chain) came from a study of blood T cell repertoires in COVID-19. Across the study: Acute-phase and convalescent COVID-19 samples originated in the United States, Italy and Spain.

The participants were between about 18 and 100 years old and came from some 23 US areas. During the 2 weeks before they entered the study, exposed participants had met someone with a PCR-confirmed or clinician-diagnosed COVID-19 case. Per the germline V gene, CDR1 is SEHNR and CDR2 is FQNEAQ (reference sequence). This CDR3 has 16 amino acids. Losses at the gene ends were 4 bases for V and 0 bases for J; bases not matched to a gene: 2. Repertoires were generated with immunoSEQ multiplex PCR, while TCRdb's copy carries only in-frame clones and drops some. This table has about 210,000 clones, about four fifths appearing once.

The sequence was obtained from a woman in her 30s who had been exposed to COVID-19. V usage is TRBV7-9 and J usage is TRBJ1-3; 11 nucleotides line up with TRBD1. The specimen was PBMCs or T cells enriched from blood (not recorded which). CDR3 in amino acids: CASSSGTGGSGNTIYF. In nucleotides, the CDR3 is TGTGCCAGCAGCTCCGGGACAGGGGGCTCTGGAAACACCATATATTTT. The whole variable domain, filled in from reference TRBV7-9 and TRBJ1-3, reads DTGVSQNPRHKITKRGQNVTFRCDPISEHNRLYWYRQTLGQGPEFLTYFQNEAQLEKSRLLSDRFSAERPKGSFSTLEIQRTEQGDSAMYLCASSSGTGGSGNTIYFGEGSWLTVV.